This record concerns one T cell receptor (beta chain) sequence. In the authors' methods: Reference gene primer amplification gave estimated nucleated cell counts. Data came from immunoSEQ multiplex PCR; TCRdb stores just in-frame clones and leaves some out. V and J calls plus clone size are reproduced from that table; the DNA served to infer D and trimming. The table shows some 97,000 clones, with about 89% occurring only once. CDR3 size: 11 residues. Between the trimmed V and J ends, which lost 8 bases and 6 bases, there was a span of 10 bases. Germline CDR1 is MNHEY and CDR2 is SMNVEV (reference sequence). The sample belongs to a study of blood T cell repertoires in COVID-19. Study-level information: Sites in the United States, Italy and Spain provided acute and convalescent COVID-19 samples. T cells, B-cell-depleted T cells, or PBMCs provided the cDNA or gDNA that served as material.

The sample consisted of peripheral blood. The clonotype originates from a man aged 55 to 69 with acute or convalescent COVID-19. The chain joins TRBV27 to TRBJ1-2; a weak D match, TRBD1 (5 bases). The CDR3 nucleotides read TGTGCCAGCTGGGGCGCGCATGGCTACACCTTC. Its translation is CASWGAHGYTF.